These 30 T cell receptor beta chains originate from one sample sequenced in a study of radiation and T cells in renal cell carcinoma (dated by TCRdb to between 2020 and 2021). Receptor libraries were prepared by the immunoSEQ multiplex PCR assay. This immuneACCESS table, as held by TCRdb, lists in-frame sequences with V and J called but not all clones. Of the missing ones, under half trace to an unresolved V gene in checked studies; the others have no known cause. The sample profile shows some 110,000 clones; around 80% of them were found once. Around 3% of the sample goes to the ten largest clones. What this sample's time point label stands for: baseline pretreatment blood. The treatment or condition label corresponds to: 15 Gy SBRT to primary tumor, nephrectomy 4 weeks later. Sequenced material: blood, taken from a patient whose treatment included radiotherapy and nephrectomy. The source is a woman aged 55-69 years with renal cell carcinoma.

This chain uses TRBV19 with TRBJ1-2, with D maybe TRBD1 (5 bases). This CDR3 contains 13 residues. The germline CDR1 and CDR2 sequences are LNHDA and SQIVND (reference sequence). V was cut by 6 bases and J by 6 bases, with 14 bases left in between. The CDR3 nucleotides are TGTGCCAGTAGCACGGACCGAGGGGATGGCTACACCTTC. Amino acid sequence: CASSTDRGDGYTF.

CDR3 nucleotide sequence: TGCGCCAGCAGCCAAGTAGGGGGTACCGGGGAGCTGTTTTTT. It yields the protein CASSQVGGTGELFF. This sequence joins TRBV4-1 and TRBJ2-2; tentatively, D is TRBD1 (6 bases). V lost 1 base and J 5 bases, leaving 8 bases between the germline ends. Germline V CDR1 and CDR2: MGHRA, YSYEKL. This CDR3 has 14 amino acids.

The V and J genes are TRBV5-4 and TRBJ2-7; D might be TRBD1 (5 bases). Germline V gives CDR1 SGHNT, CDR2 YYREEE (reference sequence). This CDR3 is 13 amino acids long. The V gene lost 3 bases and the J gene lost 8 bases, with 15 bases spanning the gap. CDR3 DNA: TGTGCCAGCAGCTCTCCTGAGCAGGGCCAGCAGTACTTC. The encoded protein is CASSSPEQGQQYF.

The V gene is TRBV19, the J gene TRBJ1-6, with unresolved D. Germline CDR1 LNHDA, CDR2 SQIVND (reference sequence). V was shortened by 7 bases and J by 12 bases, with 16 bases between the two germline ends. This CDR3 has 13 amino acids. In DNA, the CDR3 is TGTGCCAGTACCCTCGGACCGCTCCAACCCCTCCACTTT. Protein sequence: CASTLGPLQPLHF.

V usage is TRBV7-9 and J usage is TRBJ2-1; TRBD1 matches at 12 bases. Germline V gene data show CDR1 as SEHNR and CDR2 as FQNEAQ (reference sequence). The CDR3 is 15 amino acids. V shed 5 bases and J 8 bases; nucleotides not matched to a gene: 7. The CDR3 protein is CASSTGTGGGYEQFF. In DNA form, the CDR3 reads TGTGCCAGCAGCACCGGGACAGGGGGCGGTTATGAGCAGTTCTTC.

The V gene is TRBV6-1, the J gene TRBJ1-2, with TRBD1 as a possible D gene (5 bases). Trimming shortened V by 2 bases and J by 8 bases, and 12 bases separated the two germline ends. This CDR3 contains 13 residues. The germline CDR1 and CDR2 sequences are MNHNS and SASEGT. The CDR3 nucleotides read TGTGCCAGCAGTGAACGTCAGGGTGGAGGCTACACCTTC. Amino acid sequence: CASSERQGGGYTF.

CDR3 nucleotides: TGTGCCAGCAGCTTTGCAGTCGGGACCGGGGAGCTGTTTTTT. The encoded protein is CASSFAVGTGELFF. The rearrangement joins TRBV7-2 to TRBJ2-2; D uncertain. The CDR3 has 14 residues. Trimming pared 3 bases from V and 5 bases from J, leaving 10 bases between. CDR1 and CDR2 (germline): SGHTA, FQGNSA.

The J gene is TRBJ1-4, the V gene TRBV29-1; possible D gene TRBD1, 6 bases. The CDR3 covers 15 residues. Germline values: CDR1 SQVTM, CDR2 ANQGSEA. Trimming left V 5 bases short and J 8 bases short, with 21 bases between. Written as DNA, the CDR3 is TGCAGCGTTATACTTGGTGGGGGCCCAGGAGAAAAACTGTTTTTT. Its translation is CSVILGGGPGEKLFF.

The rearrangement links TRBV15 to TRBJ2-2; D gene uncertain. V dropped 0 bases and J dropped 6 bases, with 8 bases sitting between them. Germline loops: CDR1 LNHNV, CDR2 YYDKDF (reference sequence). This CDR3 contains 14 residues. CDR3 coding DNA: TGTGCCACCAGCAGAGATCTTGATGCCGGGGAGCTGTTTTTT. As protein: CATSRDLDAGELFF. Using reference TRBV15 and TRBJ2-2 for the parts outside the CDR3, the full variable domain is DAMVIQNPRYQVTQFGKPVTLSCSQTLNHNVMYWYQQKSSQAPKLLFHYYDKDFNNEADTPDNFQSRRPNTSFCFLDIRSPGLGDTAMYLCATSRDLDAGELFFGEGSRLTVL.

This clone turned up a few times. J is TRBJ1-1 and V is TRBV2; 12 bases are shared with TRBD1. Trimming took 3 bases from V and 4 from J; bases not matched to a gene: 3. CDR3 length: 15 residues. Germline CDR1 reads SNHLY; CDR2 reads FYNNEI. The CDR3 bases are TGTGCCAGCAGTGAGGGACAGGGGGCATTCACTGAAGCTTTCTTT. Translated: CASSEGQGAFTEAFF.

The genes are TRBV7-2 and TRBJ1-3; no firm D call. CDR3 length equals 13 residues. Trimming took off 2 bases at V and 3 bases at J, with 5 bases between the two ends. The germline gives CDR1 SGHTA, CDR2 FQGNSA. CDR3 DNA sequence: TGTGCCAGCAGCTTAAGTTTTGGAAACACCATATATTTT. Its protein product is CASSLSFGNTIYF. Variable domain in full (rest from reference TRBV7-2 and TRBJ1-3): GAGVSQSPSNKVTEKGKDVELRCDPISGHTALYWYRQSLGQGLEFLIYFQGNSAPDKSGLPSDRFSAERTGGSVSTLTIQRTQQEDSAVYLCASSLSFGNTIYFGEGSWLTVV.

The CDR3 protein is CASWDRGKDYGYTF. DNA of the CDR3: TGTGCCAGTTGGGACAGGGGGAAGGACTATGGCTACACCTTC. V gene TRBV19 combines with J gene TRBJ1-2, with TRBD1 matching 11 bases. CDR1 is LNHDA, CDR2 SQIVND, per germline (reference sequence). V trimming: 8 bases; J trimming: 3 bases; junction bases outside the gene matches: 5. The CDR3 is made up of 14 amino acids.

This chain uses TRBV5-1 with TRBJ2-5, with TRBD2 matching 9 bases. CDR1 SGHRS and CDR2 YFSETQ come from the germline V gene. V shed 4 bases, J shed 3 bases, and the junction held 19 bases outside the gene matches. This CDR3 region has 19 residues. In DNA, the CDR3 is TGCGCCAGCAGCCAGGAGGGTCCAGCGGGAGGTGTAGGGGAAGAGACCCAGTACTTC. Translated, it gives CASSQEGPAGGVGEETQYF.

The chain carries TRBV11-3 and TRBJ2-1; 8 bases are a match to TRBD1. CDR1 and CDR2 (germline): SGHNT, YENEEA. The V and J ends lost 4 bases and 2 bases, in that order; junction bases with no gene match: 1. There are 14 residues in the CDR3. CDR3 protein: CASSSDRAYNEQFF. In nucleotides, the CDR3 is TGTGCCAGCAGCTCGGACAGGGCCTACAATGAGCAGTTCTTC.

The chain carries TRBV2 and TRBJ2-2, with D tentatively TRBD2 (7 bases). This CDR3 has 14 residues. V shed 5 bases and J shed 6 bases, with 13 bases lying between them. The germline V gene has CDR1 SNHLY and CDR2 FYNNEI. CDR3 region: CASSPGGPPGELFF. The CDR3, as DNA: TGTGCCAGCAGTCCCGGGGGGCCACCCGGGGAGCTGTTTTTT. The entire variable domain, with the rest obtained from reference TRBV2 and TRBJ2-2, is as follows: EPEVTQTPSHQVTQMGQEVILRCVPISNHLYFYWYRQILGQKVEFLVSFYNNEISEKSEIFDDQFSVERPDGSNFTLKIRSTKLEDSAMYFCASSPGGPPGELFFGEGSRLTVL.

V is TRBV5-1 and J is TRBJ2-7; 8 bases are a match to TRBD1. The length of the CDR3 is 14 residues. CDR1 and CDR2 (germline): SGHRS, YFSETQ. The V segment lost 5 bases and the J segment 6 bases; nucleotides outside the gene matches: 10. CDR3: CASRTGRQGAEQYF. The DNA of the CDR3 is TGCGCCAGCAGGACAGGGCGGCAGGGGGCCGAGCAGTACTTC.

V usage is TRBV11-3 and J usage is TRBJ2-7; D is uncertain. CDR1 is SGHNT and CDR2 is YENEEA in the germline V gene. CDR3 length: 12 amino acids. Trimming took 5 bases from V and 6 from J, leaving 11 bases between them. The CDR3 sequence is CASSIPVSEQYF. CDR3 nucleotide sequence: TGTGCCAGCAGCATCCCAGTCAGCGAGCAGTACTTC.

V gene TRBV5-4 combines with J gene TRBJ2-3; D may be TRBD1 (6 bases). In germline, CDR1 is SGHNT, CDR2 YYREEE (reference sequence). The CDR3 spans 16 residues. Trimming removed 1 base from V and 6 bases from J, with 18 bases in between. The CDR3 reads CASSLKGQSFSDTQYF. The CDR3 coding sequence is TGTGCCAGCAGCTTGAAGGGACAATCCTTTTCCGATACGCAGTATTTT. Based on the CDR3 plus reference TRBV5-4 and TRBJ2-3, the full variable domain is ETGVTQSPTHLIKTRGQQVTLRCSSQSGHNTVSWYQQALGQGPQFIFQYYREEENGRGNFPPRFSGLQFPNYSSELNVNALELDDSALYLCASSLKGQSFSDTQYFGPGTRLTVL.

V and J are TRBV7-6 and TRBJ1-4; 8 bases agree with TRBD1. The V segment lost 2 bases and the J segment 2 bases; nucleotides outside the gene matches: 4. This CDR3 comprises 16 residues. Germline-derived CDR1 and CDR2 are SGHVS and FNYEAQ. The CDR3, as DNA: TGTGCCAGCAGCTTATCGCGACAGGGGACTAATGAAAAACTGTTTTTT. Encoded protein: CASSLSRQGTNEKLFF.

The chain is built from TRBV10-1 and TRBJ1-4; tentatively, D is TRBD1 (6 bases). The V end was cut by 8 bases, the J end by 6 bases, with 13 bases between. CDR1 and CDR2 from the germline V gene are WNHNN and SYGVQD (reference sequence). CDR3 size: 13 residues. The CDR3, as DNA: TGCGCCAGCTCTAGGACAGTGGATGAAAAACTGTTTTTT. This gives the protein CASSRTVDEKLFF.

V and J are TRBV28 and TRBJ1-1, with D unclear. CDR1 is MDHEN and CDR2 is SYDVKM in the germline V gene. This CDR3 has 14 residues. Trimming pared 2 bases from V and 2 bases from J, leaving 9 bases between. Here the CDR3 reads CASSLPGVNTEAFF. CDR3 in DNA: TGTGCCAGCAGTTTACCTGGGGTAAACACTGAAGCTTTCTTT.

The chain is built from TRBV5-5 and TRBJ1-5, with D unresolved. CDR1 and CDR2 (germline): SGHKS, YYEKEE (reference sequence). The CDR3 runs to 15 residues. Trimming stripped 0 bases from V and 0 bases from J, with 7 bases between. CDR3 in amino acids: CASSLERHSNQPQHF. CDR3 nucleotide sequence: TGTGCCAGCAGCTTGGAAAGGCATAGCAATCAGCCCCAGCATTTT.

V and J are TRBV27 and TRBJ2-3; D is tentatively TRBD1 or TRBD2 (6 bases each). CDR3 length: 15 amino acids. Germline CDR1 is MNHEY and CDR2 is SMNVEV (reference sequence). Trimming removed 5 bases from V and 2 bases from J, with 14 bases in between. DNA of the CDR3: TGTGCCAGCAGTCTAGGAGGGGGGACCACAGATACGCAGTATTTT. Translating gives CASSLGGGTTDTQYF.

The chain has TRBV5-1 and TRBJ2-5; no definite D call. The germline gives CDR1 SGHRS, CDR2 YFSETQ. This CDR3 region has 15 residues. V was clipped by 0 bases and J by 0 bases, with 9 bases between them. The CDR3 DNA follows: TGCGCCAGCAGCTTGGCCATGGACCACCAAGAGACCCAGTACTTC. It specifies CASSLAMDHQETQYF. The full variable domain, in which reference TRBV5-1 and TRBJ2-5 provide the parts outside the CDR3, is KAGVTQTPRYLIKTRGQQVTLSCSPISGHRSVSWYQQTPGQGLQFLFEYFSETQRNKGNFPGRFSGRQFSNSRSEMNVSTLELGDSALYLCASSLAMDHQETQYFGPGTRLLVL.

This clone was picked up one time. V and J are TRBV11-2 and TRBJ1-1, with 8 bases lining up with TRBD1. Germline V gene lookup returns CDR1 SGHAT and CDR2 FQNNGV. Unmatched junction bases numbered 7, after V lost 1 base and J lost 6 bases. CDR3 length equals 15 residues. CDR3 protein: CASSLAGQGSPEAFF. Written as DNA, the CDR3 is TGTGCCAGCAGCTTAGCAGGACAGGGTAGCCCTGAAGCTTTCTTT.

The J gene is TRBJ1-5, the V gene TRBV4-1; the D gene is possibly TRBD1 (5 bases). The V and J ends lost 4 bases and 7 bases respectively, with 17 bases between them. Germline V CDR1 and CDR2: MGHRA, YSYEKL. CDR3 length equals 15 residues. In DNA form, the CDR3 reads TGCGCCAGCAGCCTAATGGGGACTGCAGGGCAGCCCCAGCATTTT. This gives the protein CASSLMGTAGQPQHF.

This clone appeared once. The rearrangement uses TRBV7-3 and TRBJ1-1, with TRBD1 matching 7 bases. This CDR3 contains 16 residues. Germline values: CDR1 SGHTA, CDR2 FQGTGA. The ends lost 0 bases at V and 8 bases at J; junction bases unmatched: 12. CDR3 coding DNA: TGTGCCAGCAGCTTAACGGGACAGTCTCTAGCAACGGAAGCTTTCTTT. This encodes CASSLTGQSLATEAFF.

V is TRBV19 and J is TRBJ1-4; D perhaps matches TRBD1 (5 bases). Trimming stripped 7 bases from V and 7 bases from J, with 10 bases between. Germline CDR1 reads LNHDA; CDR2 reads SQIVND (reference sequence). This CDR3 has 12 residues. The CDR3 nucleotides are TGTGCCAGTATCGGGGCGGGTGAAAAACTGTTTTTT. Protein product: CASIGAGEKLFF.

The chain links TRBV11-2 to TRBJ1-2; 8 bases align to TRBD1. V lost 5 bases, J lost 4 bases, and 6 bases stayed unmatched. The CDR3 runs to 14 residues. CDR1 and CDR2 (germline): SGHAT, FQNNGV. CDR3 coding DNA: TGTGCCAGCAGCCCGGGACAGGCAAGCTATGGCTACACCTTC. This translates into CASSPGQASYGYTF.

This clone was recorded only once. The genes are TRBV6-1 and TRBJ1-2; no firm D call. The V and J ends lost 0 bases and 8 bases respectively, with 7 bases between them. Per germline, CDR1 MNHNS and CDR2 SASEGT. The CDR3 is 12 residues long. The CDR3 nucleotides read TGTGCCAGCAGTGAAGCTACAGTCGGCTACACCTTC. Translation gives CASSEATVGYTF.